By sample fraction, the clone carrying this T cell receptor (beta chain) is medium-sized (0.01 to 0.1%). TCRdb reanalyzed the PCR reads with MiXCR. Of about 27,000 clones listed, about 15% are singletons. This CDR3 is 13 amino acids long. Losses at the gene ends were 6 bases for V and 7 bases for J; bases not matched to a gene: 8. Germline V CDR1 and CDR2: MNHNS, SASEGT. These data belong to a study of metastatic and nonmetastatic thyroid tumors. Ahead of thyroid surgery, no patient had received treatment of any kind. The chain carries TRBV6-1 and TRBJ2-7; TRBD1 matches 8 bases. The sequence was collected from a male donor with papillary thyroid cancer or a benign thyroid nodule (not recorded which). Some clones in this sample may be carry-over from other donors' samples. The sequencing input was blood. This CDR3 reads CASRGTGLGEQYF. The CDR3 DNA reads as TGTGCCAGCAGGGGGACAGGTCTGGGAGAGCAGTACTTC.